This TCR beta chain derives from a study of T cell repertoires in cytomegalovirus infection. Study conclusions and caveats: Dominating the ex vivo response were TCR beta clonotypes that were CMV-specific and HLA-C-restricted.

The CDR3 is 16 residues long. The germline gives CDR1 MNHEY, CDR2 SVGEGT. Trimming took off 4 bases at V and 2 bases at J, with 14 bases between the two ends. The table lists this clonotype with many counts. Its specificity is not known. TCRdb independently ran MiXCR on the reads; one entry per CDR3 protein. The sample includes roughly 640,000 distinct CDR3 sequences, approximately 25% of them seen just once. Sequenced: CD8+ T cells from PBMCs. This clonotype was sampled from a human donor in good health (CMV status not recorded). Some clones in this sample may be carry-over from other donors' samples. The chain links TRBV6-2 or TRBV6-3 to TRBJ2-2; D might be TRBD1 (6 bases). The CDR3 sequence: CASSSPGTLNTGELFF. Here the CDR3 DNA reads TGTGCCAGCAGTTCCCCGGGGACACTAAACACCGGGGAGCTGTTTTTT.